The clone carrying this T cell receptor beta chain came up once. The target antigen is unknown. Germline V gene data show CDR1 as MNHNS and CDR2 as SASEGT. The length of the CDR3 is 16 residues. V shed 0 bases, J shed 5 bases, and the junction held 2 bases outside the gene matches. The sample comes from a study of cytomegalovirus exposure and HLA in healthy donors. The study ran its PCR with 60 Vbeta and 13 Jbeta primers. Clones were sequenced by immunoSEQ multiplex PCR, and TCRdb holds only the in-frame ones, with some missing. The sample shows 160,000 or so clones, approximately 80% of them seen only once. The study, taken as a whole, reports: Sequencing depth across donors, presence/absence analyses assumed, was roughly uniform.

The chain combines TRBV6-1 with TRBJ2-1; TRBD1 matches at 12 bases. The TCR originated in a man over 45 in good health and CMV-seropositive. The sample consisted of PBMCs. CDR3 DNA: TGTGCCAGCAGTGAAGCTGGGACAGGGGGCAACAATGAGCAGTTCTTC. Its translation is CASSEAGTGGNNEQFF.